The rows below give T cell receptor beta chains drawn from one sample of a study of OX40 agonist ivuxolimab in advanced cancers. The data were produced by immunoSEQ multiplex PCR, yet TCRdb's version contains in-frame clones alone and is incomplete. The sample has 40,000 to 50,000 clones, about 86% seen once. Sequenced material: CD4+ or CD8+ T cells sorted from blood, taken in a trial of the OX40 agonist ivuxolimab. The receptors were sampled from an adult with an advanced solid tumor such as melanoma, head and neck, liver or kidney cancer. The CDR3 runs from the conserved cysteine through the conserved F or W. A D gene is named only where the DNA matches it firmly. Size is stated for part of the rows, as once, few or many counts, or as a class when the clone is expanded.

V gene	D gene	J gene	clone size	CDR3 protein	CDR3 DNA
TRBV6-6	-	TRBJ1-1	-	CASSEGGNTEAFF	TGTGCCAGCAGCGAGGGGGGGAACACTGAAGCTTTCTTT
TRBV5-6	-	TRBJ1-5	-	CASSLGSYQPQHF	TGTGCCAGCAGCTTGGGGAGCTACCAGCCCCAGCATTTT
TRBV9	-	TRBJ1-1	few	CASSVVVGTEAFF	TGTGCCAGCAGCGTAGTTGTTGGGACTGAAGCTTTCTTT
TRBV28	TRBD2	TRBJ2-7	-	CASSLLGTSGGNYEQYF	TGTGCCAGCAGTTTATTAGGCACTAGCGGGGGGAACTACGAGCAGTACTTC
TRBV7-9	-	TRBJ1-6	-	CASSFSGPINSPLHF	TGTGCCAGCAGCTTCTCGGGACCGATTAATTCACCCCTCCACTTT
TRBV10-3	-	TRBJ1-1	-	CAIIRGGGNTEAFF	TGTGCCATCATCCGAGGAGGCGGGAACACTGAAGCTTTCTTT
TRBV4-3	-	TRBJ2-7	-	CASSQGGSSSYEQYF	TGCGCCAGCAGCCAAGGAGGTTCTAGCTCCTACGAGCAGTACTTC
TRBV7-8	TRBD2	TRBJ2-3	-	CASSLTGLAADTQYF	TGTGCCAGCAGCCTAACGGGACTAGCGGCAGATACGCAGTATTTT
TRBV19	TRBD1	TRBJ1-1	-	CASRRVGQYTEAFF	TGTGCCAGTAGGCGGGTGGGACAGTACACTGAAGCTTTCTTT
TRBV5-4	TRBD1	TRBJ2-5	-	CASSLRQGLTETQYF	TGTGCCAGCAGCCTAAGACAGGGTCTTACAGAGACCCAGTACTTC
TRBV27	TRBD1	TRBJ1-1	-	CASSDLRQGARTEAFF	TGTGCCAGCAGCGACTTACGACAGGGGGCACGAACTGAAGCTTTCTTT
TRBV18	-	TRBJ2-2	-	CASSPFYVGSNTGELFF	TGTGCCAGCTCACCATTTTACGTGGGGTCGAACACCGGGGAGCTGTTTTTT
TRBV5-1	-	TRBJ2-1	-	CASSSPPGGSYNEQFF	TGCGCCAGCAGCTCCCCCCCAGGGGGGTCCTACAATGAGCAGTTCTTC
TRBV7-6	-	TRBJ2-4	-	CASSPGHLIAKNIQYF	TGTGCCAGCAGCCCGGGACACCTAATAGCCAAAAACATTCAGTACTTC
TRBV11-2	-	TRBJ2-5	-	CASSLTGALKETQYF	TGTGCCAGCAGTCTGACAGGAGCCCTTAAAGAGACCCAGTACTTC
TRBV4-2	TRBD1	TRBJ1-4	-	CASSSDRGASTNEKLFF	TGTGCCAGCAGCTCGGACAGGGGGGCCTCAACTAATGAAAAACTGTTTTTT
TRBV4-3	-	TRBJ1-1	-	CASSQETGLMNTEAFF	TGCGCCAGCAGCCAAGAGACGGGATTAATGAACACTGAAGCTTTCTTT
TRBV5-1	-	TRBJ1-1	-	CASSLALGSTEAFF	TGCGCCAGCAGCTTGGCCTTAGGGAGCACTGAAGCTTTCTTT
TRBV6-5	-	TRBJ1-5	-	CASSISLDGIGPQHF	TGTGCCAGCAGCATCTCCCTGGATGGTATCGGGCCCCAGCATTTT